Given below is one T cell receptor beta chain in context. The antigen it recognizes is unknown. No base quality information exists; no much larger clone differs at one position. CDR1 and CDR2, per the germline V gene (reference sequence), are SEHNR and FQNEAQ. The cysteine opens and the phenylalanine closes a CDR3 of 15 amino acids. Kept here is only the CDR3 DNA, which spans 45 bases and is read in frame from base 1. Trimming removed 5 bases from V and 0 bases from J, leaving 13 bases between the germline ends. The time point label for this specimen denotes: baseline before first vaccination. Vaccinee samples were obtained from the UK trials COV001 and COV002, which included a single-blind randomized controlled phase 2/3 trial of AZD1222 (ChAdOx1 nCoV-19) in healthy adults. For TCRbeta chain sequencing, PBMC samples from trial participants were taken at day 0 and at day 28 after the second dose. The record originates from a study of T cell responses to AZD1222 COVID-19 vaccine (dated by TCRdb to the early 2020s). Regarding the complete study: AZD1222 recipients whose second dose came at about 4 weeks and those whose second dose came at about 12 weeks were combined into one group, since spike-specific TCR depth and breadth did not differ between the two schedules. A total of approximately 240 trial participants underwent TCR sequencing, of whom 200 to 220 had received two doses of AZD1222 and 26 had received two doses of the MenACWY control vaccine. Trial participants were enrolled by age into 18-55, 56-69 and 70-plus year subgroups, with around 140, 26 and 57 TCR-sequenced participants respectively.

On the study overall, not on this receptor specifically: Participants were mostly white British, with more females than males. The authors suggested clonal diversity may have been underestimated. Spike-specific TCR breadth and depth rose significantly after two AZD1222 doses compared with day 0 and with MenACWY recipients. Epitopes outside the regions mutated in the B.1.351 and B.1.1.7 variants were reportedly recognized by nearly half of the unique spike-specific TCRs. Conclusions about previously exposed vaccinees were limited because only a handful of AZD1222 recipients were SARS-CoV-2 seropositive at baseline. CD4 TCRs associated with the vaccine covered the entire spike protein, and the dominant responses were in regions 160-218 and 743-854. Because no day 14 peak-response samples were available, repertoires were characterized only after the peak T cell response. In the small 56-69-year group, the increase in depth fell short of significance, most likely because of low power.

The CDR3 regions of human TCRbeta chains were subjected to immunosequencing. Under the source paper's analysis protocol: TCRs in the repertoires were compared against a reference library of SARS-CoV-2-specific TCRs that had been generated with the MIRA antigen-specificity platform. Breadth was defined as the fraction of unique TCRs that were SARS-CoV-2-associated. Depth was defined as the fraction of total T cells that were SARS-CoV-2-associated. Using the MIRA data, every spike-specific TCR was mapped to the spike region that the TCR reacted to and assigned to either a CD4 or a CD8 class. Log10-transformed breadth and depth values were compared by one-way ANOVA with Sidak's multiple comparisons tests. Entries here come from immuneACCESS through TCRdb and include only in-frame sequences with V and J called. Some clones fail to appear in such tables; in the studies checked, an unresolved V gene covers under half of the shortfall, and the cause of the remainder is unknown. V and J calls and clone size are as listed in that table; D and trimming were resolved from the DNA. This sample is represented by 100,000 to 150,000 clones; 75% to 95% of them were singletons. The ten largest clones add up to 7.2% of the sample.

This receptor was obtained from an adult in good health. The rearrangement combines TRBV7-9 with TRBJ1-1; TRBD1 might be the D gene, on 6 matching bases. The material sequenced was peripheral blood, taken on day 0 of AZD1222 vaccination. CDR3 region: CASSESRGMNTEAFF. The sequenced DNA: TGTGCCAGCAGCGAAAGCAGGGGCATGAACACTGAAGCTTTCTTT.